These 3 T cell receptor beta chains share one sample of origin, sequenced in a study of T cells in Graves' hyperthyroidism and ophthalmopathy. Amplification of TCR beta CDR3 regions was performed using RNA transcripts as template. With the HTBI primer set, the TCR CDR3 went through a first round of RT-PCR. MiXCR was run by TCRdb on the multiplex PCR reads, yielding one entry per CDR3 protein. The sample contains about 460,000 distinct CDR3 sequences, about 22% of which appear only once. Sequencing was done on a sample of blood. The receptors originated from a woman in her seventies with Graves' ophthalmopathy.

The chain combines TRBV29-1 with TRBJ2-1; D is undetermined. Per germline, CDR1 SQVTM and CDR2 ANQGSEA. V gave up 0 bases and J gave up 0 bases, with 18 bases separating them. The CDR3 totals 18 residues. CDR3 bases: TGCAGCGTTGAAGATCCTGGGTTCGGGTCCGACTCCTACAATGAGCAGTTCTTC. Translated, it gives CSVEDPGFGSDSYNEQFF.

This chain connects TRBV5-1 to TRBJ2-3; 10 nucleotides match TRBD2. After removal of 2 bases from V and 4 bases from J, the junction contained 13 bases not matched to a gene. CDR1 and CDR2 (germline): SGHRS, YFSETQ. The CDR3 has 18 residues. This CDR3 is CASSLSLTSGEGSDTQYF. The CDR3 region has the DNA TGCGCCAGCAGCTTATCCCTTACTAGCGGGGAGGGGTCAGATACGCAGTATTTT.

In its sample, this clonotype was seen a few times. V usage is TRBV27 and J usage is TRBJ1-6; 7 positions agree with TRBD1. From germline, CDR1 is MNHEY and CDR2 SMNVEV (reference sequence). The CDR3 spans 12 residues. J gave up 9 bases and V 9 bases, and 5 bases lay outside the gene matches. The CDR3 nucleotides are TGTGCCAGTCGGGCAGGGGGTTCACCCCTCCACTTT. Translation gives CASRAGGSPLHF.